This entry features one T cell receptor beta chain sequence. This entry belongs to a study of T cell changes during pregnancy in multiple sclerosis. Generated by immunoSEQ multiplex PCR, the TCRdb table keeps only in-frame clones and is missing some. The sample holds approximately 69,000 clones, roughly 94% seen once. The CDR3 is made up of 16 amino acids. CDR1 and CDR2 from the germline V gene are LNHDA and SQIVND (reference sequence). The V segment lost 5 bases and the J segment 2 bases; nucleotides outside the gene matches: 6. Specimen: peripheral blood, collected in the third trimester of pregnancy. This receptor was obtained from a female donor with multiple sclerosis, enrolled in a pregnancy study. V is TRBV19 and J is TRBJ1-4, with 9 bases matching TRBD1. The CDR3 reads CASSGYRGPTNEKLFF. In DNA, the CDR3 is TGTGCCAGTAGTGGATACAGGGGGCCTACTAATGAAAAACTGTTTTTT.